This record looks at one TCR beta chain sequence and its context. This CDR3 is 13 amino acids long. CDR1 is MNHNY and CDR2 is SVGAGI in the germline V gene (reference sequence). V lost 6 bases to trimming and J lost 9 bases, with 12 bases between them. Sequencing was performed with immunoSEQ multiplex PCR; in TCRdb, only in-frame clones are kept and a portion is missing. The sample has some 2 million clones; 85% to 95% are singletons. This sample is part of a study of shared clonotypes between healthy human individuals. V usage is TRBV6-6 and J usage is TRBJ1-6; a possible D gene is TRBD1 (5 bases). Source material: naive CD4+ T cells sorted from blood. As to subset: CD45RA+ positively selected. The TCR originated in a man aged 18 to 29 in good health. Here the CDR3 DNA reads TGTGCCAGCAGCAGGGAAACTAGTTCACCCCTCCACTTT. It is translated as CASSRETSSPLHF.